This T cell receptor beta chain was captured in a study of tumour-infiltrating T cells in Burkitt lymphoma. Study-level information: Survival, overall and progression-free, tracked with productive clonality.

Profiled with immunoSEQ multiplex PCR; TCRdb holds only in-frame clones, not every one. The sample has around 8,000 clones, around 70% seen once. Trimming took 2 bases from V and 6 from J, leaving 11 bases between them. Germline CDR1 reads SGHRS; CDR2 reads YFSETQ. CDR3 size: 13 residues. The chain employs TRBV5-1 and TRBJ1-1; D is uncertain. Sequences were obtained from tumor tissue. This clonotype originated in a human donor with diffuse large B-cell lymphoma. The CDR3 DNA reads TGCGCCAGCAGCTTCGGTCTCGAGGCTGAAGCTTTCTTT. Protein: CASSFGLEAEAFF.